Presented here are 18 T cell receptor beta chains from one specimen sequenced in a study of T cell clones after liver transplantation. Sequencing used immunoSEQ multiplex PCR; TCRdb keeps in-frame clones, though not all of them. This sample has some 15,000 clones; 85% to 95% occur once, and the top ten carry less than 60%. Material: CD8+ T cells from blood, obtained before liver transplant. These receptors were taken from a human donor who received a liver transplant.

V usage is TRBV4-2 and J usage is TRBJ2-1; the match to TRBD2 covers 7 bases. The CDR3 totals 14 residues. Unmatched junction bases numbered 9, after V lost 5 bases and J lost 8 bases. Germline V gene lookup returns CDR1 LGHNA and CDR2 YNFKEQ. CDR3 nucleotides: TGTGCCAGCAGCGCCCCGACTAGCCGCGATGAGCAGTTCTTC. Translated: CASSAPTSRDEQFF.

The genes are TRBV11-3 and TRBJ2-7, with 7 bases aligning to TRBD1. The CDR3 extends over 14 amino acids. The J segment lost 3 bases and the V segment lost 6 bases, leaving 8 bases of the junction unmatched. Germline CDR1 reads SGHNT; CDR2 reads YENEEA. CDR3 coding DNA: TGTGCCAGCAGACAAAACCGGGACAGCTACGAGCAGTACTTC. The encoded protein is CASRQNRDSYEQYF.

This clone was seen a single time. The chain is built from TRBV9 and TRBJ2-3; D call uncertain. This CDR3 is built from 11 residues. Germline lookup yields CDR1 SGDLS and CDR2 YYNGEE. V was cut by 4 bases and J by 2 bases, with 2 bases left in between. DNA of the CDR3: TGTGCCAGCAGCTCCACAGATACGCAGTATTTT. Translation: CASSSTDTQYF.

The gene calls are TRBV9 and TRBJ2-1; 9 bases are a match to TRBD2. V was clipped by 4 bases and J by 5 bases; unmatched bases: 4. CDR1 SGDLS and CDR2 YYNGEE come from the germline V gene. The CDR3 loop spans 14 amino acids. The chain's CDR3 is CASSPPSGDNEQFF. The CDR3 DNA sequence: TGTGCCAGCAGCCCCCCTAGCGGGGACAATGAGCAGTTCTTC.

The genes are TRBV10-3 and TRBJ1-3; D remains ambiguous. Germline assignment: CDR1 ENHRY and CDR2 SYGVKD. V shed 8 bases and J shed 2 bases, with 10 bases lying between them. This CDR3 has 13 amino acids. The CDR3 DNA sequence: TGTGCCATCCGGGATTCAACTGGAAACACCATATATTTT. Encoded protein: CAIRDSTGNTIYF.

The chain uses TRBV5-1 and TRBJ2-5; no firm D call. CDR1 and CDR2 (germline): SGHRS, YFSETQ. With 2 bases removed from V and 4 bases from J, the gap between germline ends came to 3 bases. The CDR3 has 11 amino acids. CDR3 sequence (DNA): TGCGCCAGCAGCTTTGGAGAGACCCAGTACTTC. The encoded protein is CASSFGETQYF.

J is TRBJ2-3 and V is TRBV5-1; 8 bases are shared with TRBD1. Germline CDR1 and CDR2: SGHRS and YFSETQ. The CDR3 consists of 15 residues. V was pared by 6 bases and J by 4 bases, with 10 bases of the junction left unmatched. The CDR3 nucleotides are TGCGCCAGCACGGAAACAGGGGGAGGCGCAGATACGCAGTATTTT. Translating gives CASTETGGGADTQYF.

The gene calls are TRBV5-1 and TRBJ2-1, with D perhaps matching TRBD2 (6 bases). V lost 5 bases, J lost 0 bases, and 12 bases lay in between. The CDR3 totals 15 residues. The V gene's germline CDR1 is SGHRS and CDR2 YFSETQ. CDR3 in DNA: TGCGCCAGCAGGTACTCTAGCGCCTCCTACAATGAGCAGTTCTTC. It specifies CASRYSSASYNEQFF.

V gene TRBV4-2 combines with J gene TRBJ2-1; a weak D match, TRBD1 (6 bases). The CDR3 extends over 14 amino acids. Germline V lookup: CDR1 LGHNA, CDR2 YNFKEQ. Trimming shortened V by 5 bases and J by 8 bases, and 16 bases separated the two germline ends. CDR3 in amino acids: CASSTGSWRDEQFF. For the CDR3, the DNA is TGTGCCAGCAGCACAGGGAGCTGGCGCGATGAGCAGTTCTTC.

The chain employs TRBV7-9 and TRBJ2-7; a weak D match, TRBD2 (5 bases). The CDR3 is 14 residues long. Between the trimmed V and J ends, which lost 1 base and 4 bases, there was a span of 11 bases. From germline, CDR1 is SEHNR and CDR2 FQNEAQ (reference sequence). The CDR3, as DNA: TGTGCCAGCAGCTTAGTGCAGTCGGGGTACGAGCAGTACTTC. Residues: CASSLVQSGYEQYF.

The rearrangement joins TRBV27 to TRBJ2-2, with D tentatively TRBD1 (6 bases). V was pared by 6 bases and J by 6 bases, with 14 bases between. Germline CDR1 MNHEY, CDR2 SMNVEV (reference sequence). There are 14 residues in the CDR3. CDR3 DNA: TGTGCCAGCAGGCCCACAGGGACGGCCGGGGAGCTGTTTTTT. Its translation is CASRPTGTAGELFF.

The chain employs TRBV27 and TRBJ2-1; D unresolved. The CDR3 runs 14 residues. Germline CDR1 and CDR2: MNHEY and SMNVEV (reference sequence). The V gene lost 5 bases and the J gene lost 10 bases, with 18 bases spanning the gap. The CDR3 DNA reads as TGTGCCAGCAGTGAGGAGTTAGGTACCCTAGAGCAGTTCTTC. Its protein product is CASSEELGTLEQFF.

This clone has a single count. The chain joins TRBV2 to TRBJ2-3, with D perhaps TRBD1 (5 bases). The length of the CDR3 is 14 residues. Between the trimmed V and J ends, which lost 4 bases and 2 bases, there was a span of 10 bases. CDR1 is SNHLY, CDR2 FYNNEI, per germline. DNA for the CDR3: TGTGCCAGCAGTGGACAGCCGAACACAGATACGCAGTATTTT. Its translation: CASSGQPNTDTQYF.

This sequence joins TRBV11-2 and TRBJ2-1, with D unclear. The CDR3 is 15 residues long. Between the trimmed V and J ends, which lost 6 bases and 0 bases, there was a span of 12 bases. Germline values: CDR1 SGHAT, CDR2 FQNNGV. CDR3 loop: CASRSTTLSYNEQFF. The CDR3 DNA sequence: TGTGCCAGCAGGTCCACTACTCTCTCCTACAATGAGCAGTTCTTC.

The CDR3 coding sequence is TGTGCCAGCAGCCCGGGGACAGGGGGCCGGAATGAAAAACTGTTTTTT. It specifies CASSPGTGGRNEKLFF. The chain combines TRBV7-9 with TRBJ1-4; 12 bases align to TRBD1. This CDR3 has 16 residues. CDR1 and CDR2 from the germline V gene are SEHNR and FQNEAQ (reference sequence). V lost 5 bases, J lost 5 bases, and 6 bases stayed unmatched. Full variable domain (remainder filled in from reference TRBV7-9 and TRBJ1-4): DTGVSQNPRHKITKRGQNVTFRCDPISEHNRLYWYRQTLGQGPEFLTYFQNEAQLEKSRLLSDRFSAERPKGSFSTLEIQRTEQGDSAMYLCASSPGTGGRNEKLFFGSGTQLSVL.

The chain is built from TRBV7-8 and TRBJ1-1, with D maybe TRBD1 (5 bases). The CDR3 is 14 amino acids. CDR1 is SGHVS, CDR2 FQNEAQ, per germline. V was cut by 5 bases and J by 4 bases, with 14 bases left in between. CDR3 sequence: CASSEPGWATEAFF. As DNA, the CDR3 is TGTGCCAGCAGCGAACCAGGGTGGGCCACTGAAGCTTTCTTT.

The chain carries TRBV30 and TRBJ1-4; D remains unclear. In germline, CDR1 is GTSNPN, CDR2 SVGIG (reference sequence). V gave up 0 bases and J gave up 2 bases, with 13 bases separating them. The CDR3 is 16 amino acids. The CDR3 DNA reads TGTGCCTGGAGTGTTCCCGACCCGGGTACTAATGAAAAACTGTTTTTT. This encodes CAWSVPDPGTNEKLFF.

The chain combines TRBV27 with TRBJ2-5; D might be TRBD1 or TRBD2, each matching 5 bases. Trimming took off 5 bases at V and 5 bases at J, with 21 bases between the two ends. This CDR3 contains 16 residues. Germline V gives CDR1 MNHEY, CDR2 SMNVEV (reference sequence). DNA of the CDR3: TGTGCCAGCAGTACCCTTTCGGGGACGGTCGGGGAGACCCAGTACTTC. It specifies CASSTLSGTVGETQYF.